This TCR beta chain was identified in a study of OX40 agonist ivuxolimab in advanced cancers. The overall study: Ivuxolimab, which is an agonistic anti-OX40 (CD134) antibody, was administered to the patients. Each patient was given ivuxolimab into a vein every 2 weeks, at 0.01 to 10 mg/kg. Points from the study as a whole: Expanded peripheral T cells had an undetermined antigen specificity.

TCRdb's copy holds only in-frame clones and misses some; the assay was immunoSEQ multiplex PCR. Among under 80,000 clones listed, around 87% were seen once. Comments on this clone: As yet, its antigen is unknown.

V was clipped by 0 bases and J by 4 bases; unmatched bases: 3. CDR3 length: 15 amino acids. Germline assignment: CDR1 SGHKS and CDR2 YYEKEE (reference sequence). Sequences were derived from CD4+ or CD8+ T cells sorted from blood, sampled in a trial of the OX40 agonist ivuxolimab. The chain joins TRBV5-5 to TRBJ1-3; 8 bases line up with TRBD1. The clonotype comes from an adult with an advanced solid tumor such as melanoma, head and neck, liver or kidney cancer. Here the CDR3 reads CASSLVTGVGNTIYF. The CDR3 nucleotides are TGTGCCAGCAGCTTGGTGACAGGGGTGGGAAACACCATATATTTT.